Listed here is a single TCR beta chain. Its matching antigen is unknown. The germline V gene encodes CDR1 SGHNT and CDR2 YYREEE (reference sequence). This CDR3 is built from 15 residues. With 5 bases removed from V and 16 bases from J, the gap between germline ends came to 25 bases. These data originate in a study of post-analysis software for immune sequencing data. The authors incorporated unique molecular identifiers into the TCR beta cDNA libraries. In TCRdb, the PCR reads were re-called with MiXCR into one record per CDR3 protein. The profile covers some 260,000 distinct CDR3 sequences, with 36% appearing a single time and around 4.8% taken by the ten largest. General study points: Strong co-clustering by F measure was evident for samples that had been prepared in the same batch. Diversity measured as normalized Chao1 was significantly lower in multiple sclerosis patients than in controls. There were five or six TRBV segments more frequent in patients than controls, and TRBV5-6, TRBV5-1 and TRBV20-1 were among them.

The gene calls are TRBV5-4 and TRBJ1-6; D gene unclear. The sequencing input was blood. The sequence came from a girl under 18 with multiple sclerosis. CDR3 sequence reads: CASRPESSYNLPLHF. The CDR3 bases are TGTGCCAGCAGACCGGAGAGCTCCTATAATTTACCTCTCCACTTT.